These 26 T cell receptor beta chains share one sample of origin, sequenced in a study of blood T cell repertoires in COVID-19. Only in-frame clones appear in the TCRdb table, and some are missing; sequencing was by immunoSEQ multiplex PCR. The table records roughly 150,000 clones, 90% of them present only once. The specimen sequenced was peripheral blood. The receptors shown here come from a woman aged 80 or over with acute or convalescent COVID-19.

V and J are TRBV7-2 and TRBJ2-7; perhaps TRBD2 as D (5 bases). Deletions cut 2 bases from V and 2 bases from J, with 7 bases between. Per the germline V gene, CDR1 is SGHTA and CDR2 is FQGNSA. CDR3 length: 13 amino acids. CDR3 protein: CASSLFGTYEQYF. The CDR3 DNA is TGTGCCAGCAGCTTATTCGGGACCTACGAGCAGTACTTC.

The V and J genes are TRBV27 and TRBJ1-4, with D possibly being TRBD1 (6 bases). In germline, CDR1 is MNHEY, CDR2 SMNVEV (reference sequence). V was clipped by 3 bases and J by 8 bases, with 19 bases between them. The CDR3 totals 16 residues. The CDR3 DNA follows: TGTGCCAGCAGTTTCACCTCCAGGGGACCTCCGGAAAAACTGTTTTTT. It translates to CASSFTSRGPPEKLFF.

V usage is TRBV5-6 and J usage is TRBJ2-6; no definite D call. This CDR3 is 14 amino acids long. CDR1 is SGHDT, CDR2 YYEEEE, per germline. Trimming removed 3 bases from V and 2 bases from J, with 6 bases in between. This chain's CDR3 is CASSSLAGANVLTF. Written as DNA, the CDR3 is TGTGCCAGCAGCTCCCTAGCTGGGGCCAACGTCCTGACTTTC.

Only a few counts were recorded for this clone. The V and J genes are TRBV6-5 and TRBJ1-2, with D possibly TRBD1 on 5 matching bases. The germline CDR1 and CDR2 sequences are MNHEY and SVGAGI. Between the trimmed V and J ends, which lost 6 bases and 4 bases, there was a span of 15 bases. The length of the CDR3 is 14 residues. The CDR3 region is CASSEPGLFYGYTF. The CDR3 DNA sequence: TGTGCCAGCAGCGAGCCGGGACTCTTCTATGGCTACACCTTC.

The chain joins TRBV6-5 to TRBJ2-7, with 8 bases identical to TRBD1. The CDR3 covers 15 residues. CDR1 is MNHEY and CDR2 is SVGAGI in the germline V gene. After removal of 0 bases from V and 5 bases from J, the junction contained 6 bases not matched to a gene. This CDR3 reads CASSYSRQGSHEQYF. The CDR3 nucleotides read TGTGCCAGCAGTTACTCAAGACAGGGGTCCCACGAGCAGTACTTC.

This chain joins TRBV5-1 and TRBJ2-7, with a weak D call TRBD2 (6 bases). The V gene's germline CDR1 is SGHRS and CDR2 YFSETQ. V was clipped by 3 bases and J by 0 bases, with 13 bases between them. The CDR3 contains 15 residues. CDR3 DNA sequence: TGCGCCAGCAGCTGGAGGGACGGACACTCCTACGAGCAGTACTTC. Translation: CASSWRDGHSYEQYF.

Of note for this clone: Other DNA sequences in this specimen translate into the identical CDR3. This chain connects TRBV3-1 (or the pseudogene TRBV3-2) to TRBJ2-1; 8 bases align to TRBD1. The CDR3 has 14 residues. The V and J ends lost 4 bases and 5 bases, in that order; junction bases with no gene match: 4. Germline lookup yields CDR1 LGHDT and CDR2 YNNKEL (reference sequence). CDR3 nucleotides: TGTGCCAGCAGCCCGCGGGACAGGAACAATGAGCAGTTCTTC. Translating it yields CASSPRDRNNEQFF.

This clone was observed a single time. The chain recombines TRBV2 with TRBJ1-2, with a possible D match to TRBD1 (6 bases). The CDR3 totals 14 residues. Per germline, CDR1 SNHLY and CDR2 FYNNEI. V dropped 3 bases and J dropped 4 bases, with 12 bases sitting between them. The CDR3 nucleotides are TGTGCCAGCAGTGAGGGGGGGGCGGTCTATGGCTACACCTTC. This encodes CASSEGGAVYGYTF.

A word on this clone: In the same sample, other DNA sequences code for this CDR3. The rearrangement uses TRBV3-1 (or the pseudogene TRBV3-2) and TRBJ1-2; perhaps TRBD1 as D (6 bases). Deletions cut 3 bases from V and 4 bases from J, with 6 bases between. The germline V gene has CDR1 LGHDT and CDR2 YNNKEL (reference sequence). The CDR3 is 12 amino acids. CDR3: CASSQGAYGYTF. The CDR3 nucleotides read TGTGCCAGCAGCCAGGGGGCCTATGGCTACACCTTC.

In this sample, this clone turned up once. V is TRBV5-1 and J is TRBJ2-1; D gene ambiguous. The CDR3 runs 14 residues. Germline CDR1 is SGHRS and CDR2 is YFSETQ. The germline V and J ends were trimmed by 4 bases and 8 bases, with 16 bases remaining between them. The CDR3 bases are TGCGCCAGCAGCCGACGGGTCTCCACGGATGAGCAGTTCTTC. Protein sequence: CASSRRVSTDEQFF.

This chain links TRBV7-2 with TRBJ1-3; tentative D call: TRBD1 (5 bases). Trimming pared 1 base from V and 0 bases from J, leaving 10 bases between. Germline CDR1 is SGHTA and CDR2 is FQGNSA. The CDR3 extends over 16 amino acids. CDR3 nucleotide sequence: TGTGCCAGCAGCTTAGGAGACAGAGACTCTGGAAACACCATATATTTT. Its protein product is CASSLGDRDSGNTIYF.

The chain recombines TRBV7-9 with TRBJ1-4; tentatively, D is TRBD1 (6 bases). CDR1 is SEHNR and CDR2 is FQNEAQ in the germline V gene (reference sequence). The length of the CDR3 is 14 residues. The ends were cut back, 8 bases at V and 4 bases at J, with 14 bases in the middle. This CDR3 reads CASQGPRDNEKLFF. The CDR3 coding sequence is TGTGCCAGCCAGGGGCCGAGGGATAATGAAAAACTGTTTTTT.

The chain employs TRBV5-1 and TRBJ1-3; TRBD1 agrees at 8 bases. Germline V CDR1 and CDR2: SGHRS, YFSETQ. V was pared by 4 bases and J by 1 base, with 4 bases of the junction left unmatched. The CDR3 spans 15 residues. CDR3 residues: CASSNTGGSGNTIYF. As DNA, the CDR3 is TGCGCCAGCAGCAATACAGGGGGATCTGGAAACACCATATATTTT.

The chain employs TRBV9 and TRBJ1-4, with D hard to call. CDR3 length: 14 residues. Trimming shortened V by 4 bases and J by 8 bases, and 15 bases separated the two germline ends. Germline CDR1 is SGDLS and CDR2 is YYNGEE. CDR3 loop: CASSPLHQAEKLFF. The CDR3 nucleotides are TGTGCCAGCAGCCCCCTCCACCAGGCCGAAAAACTGTTTTTT.

This clone was observed a single time. The chain couples TRBV7-9 to TRBJ1-3; weak D call: TRBD1 (5 bases). V was shortened by 1 base and J by 2 bases, with 21 bases between the two germline ends. CDR1 is SEHNR and CDR2 is FQNEAQ in the germline V gene (reference sequence). This CDR3 has 19 residues. The CDR3 DNA reads as TGTGCCAGCAGCTTAGATATATGGTTTGGGGGGAAAACTGGAAACACCATATATTTT. Protein: CASSLDIWFGGKTGNTIYF.

This clone has just one count. This chain joins TRBV10-2 and TRBJ1-6, with D possibly matching TRBD1 (5 bases). This CDR3 is 17 amino acids long. Between the trimmed V and J ends, which lost 1 base and 4 bases, there was a span of 14 bases. The germline gives CDR1 WSHSY, CDR2 SAAADI. The CDR3 nucleotides are TGCGCCAGCAGTGAGTGGGCAGGGAGGGCGTATAATTCACCCCTCCACTTT. As protein: CASSEWAGRAYNSPLHF.

The chain has TRBV2 and TRBJ1-1; no definite D call. Germline V gene sequence: CDR1 SNHLY, CDR2 FYNNEI. The CDR3 runs 13 residues. The V and J ends lost 8 bases and 7 bases respectively, with 17 bases between them. The CDR3 protein is CASSPRGGFEAFF. CDR3 nucleotide sequence: TGTGCCAGCTCTCCTCGGGGAGGTTTTGAAGCTTTCTTT.

This clone has only one observation. The CDR3 loop reads CASSLTTGTNEKLFF. CDR3 in DNA: TGTGCCAGCAGCTTAACGACAGGGACAAATGAAAAACTGTTTTTT. The J gene is TRBJ1-4, the V gene TRBV5-4, with 7 nucleotides matching TRBD1. This CDR3 contains 15 residues. Germline values: CDR1 SGHNT, CDR2 YYREEE (reference sequence). V gave up 2 bases and J gave up 5 bases; unmatched junction bases: 6. Variable domain in full (rest from reference TRBV5-4 and TRBJ1-4): ETGVTQSPTHLIKTRGQQVTLRCSSQSGHNTVSWYQQALGQGPQFIFQYYREEENGRGNFPPRFSGLQFPNYSSELNVNALELDDSALYLCASSLTTGTNEKLFFGSGTQLSVL.

The genes are TRBV6-2 or TRBV6-3 and TRBJ1-2; maybe TRBD1 (5 bases). V was shortened by 6 bases and J by 4 bases, with 12 bases between the two germline ends. Germline V gives CDR1 MNHEY, CDR2 SVGEGT. The CDR3 runs 13 residues. The CDR3 region has the DNA TGTGCCAGCAGCCCCACAGGCCTCTATGGCTACACCTTC. Protein sequence: CASSPTGLYGYTF.

This clone has just one count. This chain joins TRBV9 and TRBJ2-3; TRBD2 is a possible D gene (5 bases). This CDR3 is 16 amino acids long. Trimming cost V 0 bases and J 10 bases, with 21 bases left between them. Germline CDR1 SGDLS, CDR2 YYNGEE. The CDR3 protein is CASSVAWGVEPGAQYF. Here the CDR3 DNA reads TGTGCCAGCAGCGTAGCTTGGGGAGTCGAACCCGGAGCGCAGTATTTT.

The CDR3 DNA follows: TGTGCCAGCAGTTACTCGGGCTACATGAACACTGAAGCTTTCTTT. It codes for CASSYSGYMNTEAFF. The rearrangement uses TRBV6-5 and TRBJ1-1; D call uncertain. There are 15 residues in the CDR3. Germline values: CDR1 MNHEY, CDR2 SVGAGI. V dropped 0 bases and J dropped 0 bases, with 8 bases sitting between them.

This clone has a single count. The chain couples TRBV6-5 to TRBJ1-5, with TRBD1 identical over 7 bases. CDR1 and CDR2 (germline): MNHEY, SVGAGI. This CDR3 has 15 residues. Losses at the gene ends were 7 bases for V and 0 bases for J; bases not matched to a gene: 6. CDR3: CASKLGTDSNQPQHF. DNA of the CDR3: TGTGCCAGCAAACTGGGGACAGATAGCAATCAGCCCCAGCATTTT.

This clone has a handful of counts. The chain recombines TRBV6-2 or TRBV6-3 with TRBJ1-5, with 8 positions matching TRBD1. Germline V lookup: CDR1 MNHEY, CDR2 SVGEGT. With V trimmed by 4 bases and J by 0 bases, 8 bases remained unmatched. This CDR3 is 17 amino acids long. CDR3 region: CASSFTPDRASNQPQHF. The CDR3 DNA reads TGTGCCAGCAGTTTTACGCCGGACAGGGCTAGCAATCAGCCCCAGCATTTT.

CDR3 in DNA: TGCGCCAGCAGTGAGACGAGGACAGCACCTACCTATGGCTACACCTTC. Encoded protein: CASSETRTAPTYGYTF. V gene TRBV10-2 combines with J gene TRBJ1-2; D might be TRBD1 (6 bases). The CDR3 is made up of 16 amino acids. Per germline, CDR1 WSHSY and CDR2 SAAADI. Trimming shortened V by 2 bases and J by 4 bases, and 17 bases separated the two germline ends.

This chain links TRBV6-5 with TRBJ2-3; 7 positions match TRBD1. Germline assignment: CDR1 MNHEY and CDR2 SVGAGI. V lost 7 bases to trimming and J lost 0 bases; unmatched junction nucleotides: 7. This CDR3 contains 15 residues. This CDR3 is CASTPGQISTDTQYF. Here the CDR3 DNA reads TGTGCCAGCACCCCGGGACAGATTAGCACAGATACGCAGTATTTT.

This sequence joins TRBV28 and TRBJ2-1; 9 nucleotides line up with TRBD2. Trimming at V came to 2 bases and at J to 4 bases, leaving 3 bases not matched to a gene. Germline CDR1 and CDR2: MDHEN and SYDVKM. The CDR3 totals 15 residues. The CDR3 reads CASSLLAGGYNEQFF. As DNA, the CDR3 is TGTGCCAGCAGTTTACTCGCGGGGGGGTACAATGAGCAGTTCTTC.